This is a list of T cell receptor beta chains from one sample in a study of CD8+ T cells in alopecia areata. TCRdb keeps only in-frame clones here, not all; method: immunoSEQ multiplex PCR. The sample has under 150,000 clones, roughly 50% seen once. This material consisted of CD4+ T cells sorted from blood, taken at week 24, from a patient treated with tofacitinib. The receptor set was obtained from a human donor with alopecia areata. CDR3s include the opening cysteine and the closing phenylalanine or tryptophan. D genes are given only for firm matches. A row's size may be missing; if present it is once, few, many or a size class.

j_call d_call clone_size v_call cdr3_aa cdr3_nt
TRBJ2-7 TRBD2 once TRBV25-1 CATGGRGGSYEQYF TGTGCCACCGGAGGACGCGGGGGCTCCTACGAGCAGTACTTC
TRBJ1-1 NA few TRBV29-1 CSVSDNNEAFF TGCAGCGTCTCGGACAACAATGAAGCTTTCTTT
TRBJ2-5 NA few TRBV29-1 CSGRQNQETQYF TGCAGCGGGAGACAGAACCAAGAGACCCAGTACTTC
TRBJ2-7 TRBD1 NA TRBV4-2 CASSQDLQGDEQYF TGTGCCAGCAGCCAAGATCTACAGGGGGACGAGCAGTACTTC
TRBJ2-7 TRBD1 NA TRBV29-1 CSVRDRGPYEQYF TGCAGCGTCCGGGACAGGGGTCCCTACGAGCAGTACTTC
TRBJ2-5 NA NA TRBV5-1 CASSSRQDMGETQYF TGCGCCAGCAGCTCCAGACAGGATATGGGAGAGACCCAGTACTTC
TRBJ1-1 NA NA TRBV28 CASSARRYLAFF TGTGCCAGCAGCGCCCGACGGTACTTAGCTTTCTTT
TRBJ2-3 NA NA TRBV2 CASSESPVAQYF TGTGCCAGCAGTGAAAGTCCTGTGGCGCAGTATTTT
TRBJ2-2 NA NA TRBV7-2 CASSLVVSTGELFF TGTGCCAGCAGCTTAGTGGTCAGCACCGGGGAGCTGTTTTTT
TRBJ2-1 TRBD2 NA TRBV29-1 CSFSPTSGYNEQFF TGCAGCTTCTCCCCGACTAGCGGATACAATGAGCAGTTCTTC
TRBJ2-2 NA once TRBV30 CAWSVWGLGGELFF TGTGCCTGGAGTGTTTGGGGGCTGGGCGGGGAGCTGTTTTTT
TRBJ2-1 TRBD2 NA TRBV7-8 CASSSLAGADRRRFF TGTGCCAGCAGCTCACTAGCGGGGGCCGATCGACGTAGGTTCTTC
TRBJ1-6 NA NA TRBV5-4 CASSLLAGVNSPLHF TGTGCCAGCAGCCTACTTGCCGGGGTAAATTCACCCCTCCACTTT
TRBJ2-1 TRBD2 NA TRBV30 CAWRPGTSGYNEQFF TGTGCCTGGAGACCTGGGACTAGCGGATATAATGAGCAGTTCTTC
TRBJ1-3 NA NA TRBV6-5 CASSYSGRGAGNTIYF TGTGCCAGCAGTTACTCGGGCAGGGGAGCTGGAAACACCATATATTTT
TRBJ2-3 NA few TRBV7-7 CAGKEPGVAHTDTQYF TGTGCCGGGAAAGAGCCCGGGGTTGCACACACGGATACGCAGTATTTT
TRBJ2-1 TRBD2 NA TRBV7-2 CASSNQLAGGSYNEQFF TGTGCCAGCAGCAATCAACTAGCGGGGGGTTCCTACAATGAGCAGTTCTTC
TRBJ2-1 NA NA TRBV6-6 CASDRDPLNNEQFF TGTGCCAGCGACCGGGACCCACTAAACAATGAGCAGTTCTTC
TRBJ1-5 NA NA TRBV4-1 CASSLRTDSNQPQHF TGCGCCAGCAGCTTACGGACAGATAGCAATCAGCCCCAGCATTTT
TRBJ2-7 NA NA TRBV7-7 CASSSPREDTYEQYF TGTGCTAGCAGCTCACCTCGTGAAGATACCTACGAGCAGTACTTC
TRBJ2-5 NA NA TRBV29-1 CSVARGAGETQYF TGCAGCGTCGCCAGGGGGGCGGGAGAGACCCAGTACTTC
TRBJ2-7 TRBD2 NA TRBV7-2 CASSRKREGALEQYF TGTGCCAGCAGCCGTAAGCGGGAGGGGGCACTCGAGCAGTACTTC
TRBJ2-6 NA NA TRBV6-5 CASRRAGANVLTF TGTGCCAGCAGGAGGGCTGGGGCCAACGTCCTGACTTTC
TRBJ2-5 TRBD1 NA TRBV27 CASSLTGGGETQYF TGTGCCAGCAGTTTAACAGGGGGAGGAGAGACCCAGTACTTC
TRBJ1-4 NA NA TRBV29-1 CSVEGTNEKLFF TGCAGCGTTGAAGGGACTAATGAAAAACTGTTTTTT
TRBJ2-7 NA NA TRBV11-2 CASSPRLTNEQYF TGTGCCAGCAGCCCTAGGCTTACGAACGAGCAGTACTTC
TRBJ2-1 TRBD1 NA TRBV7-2 CASSQTRQGNPSYNEQFF TGTGCCAGCAGCCAGACCAGACAGGGGAATCCCTCCTACAATGAGCAGTTCTTC
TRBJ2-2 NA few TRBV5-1 CASSLDNTGELFF TGCGCCAGCAGCTTGGACAACACCGGGGAGCTGTTTTTT
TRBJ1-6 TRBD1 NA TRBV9 CASSVDSRGLNSPLHF TGTGCCAGCAGCGTAGATAGCAGGGGGCTAAATTCACCCCTCCACTTT
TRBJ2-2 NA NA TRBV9 CASSWAGGTGELFF TGTGCCAGCTCTTGGGCGGGCGGCACCGGGGAGCTGTTTTTT
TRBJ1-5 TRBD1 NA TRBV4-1 CASSLVGTANQPQHF TGCGCCAGCAGCCTCGTCGGGACAGCTAATCAGCCCCAGCATTTT
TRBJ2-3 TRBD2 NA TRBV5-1 CASSLGTSGPDYTQYF TGCGCCAGCAGCTTAGGGACTAGCGGTCCTGACTATACGCAGTATTTT
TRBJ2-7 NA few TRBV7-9 CASSEGRAPSQYF TGTGCCAGCAGCGAGGGCAGGGCCCCTAGCCAGTACTTC
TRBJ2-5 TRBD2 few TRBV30 CAWWSGLARETQYF TGTGCCTGGTGGTCGGGACTAGCAAGGGAGACCCAGTACTTC
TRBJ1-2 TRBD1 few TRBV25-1 CASSERDRGYGYTF TGTGCCAGCAGTGAAAGGGACAGGGGTTATGGCTACACCTTC
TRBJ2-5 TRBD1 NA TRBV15 CATSRLSGGVETQYF TGTGCCACCAGCAGACTCTCAGGGGGAGTTGAGACCCAGTACTTC
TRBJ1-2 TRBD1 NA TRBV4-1 CASSPADRAYGYTF TGCGCCAGCAGCCCCGCCGACAGGGCCTATGGCTACACCTTC
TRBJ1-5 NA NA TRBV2 CASTGVISNQPQHF TGTGCCAGCACGGGGGTTATTAGCAATCAGCCCCAGCATTTT
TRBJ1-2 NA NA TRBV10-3 CAISVNSDNYGYTF TGTGCCATCAGTGTGAACAGCGATAACTATGGCTACACCTTC
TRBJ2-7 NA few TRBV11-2 CASSFASYEQYF TGTGCCAGCAGCTTCGCGTCTTACGAGCAGTACTTC
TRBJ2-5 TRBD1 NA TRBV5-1 CASSLRDRVFQYF TGCGCCAGCAGCTTGCGGGACAGGGTTTTCCAGTACTTC
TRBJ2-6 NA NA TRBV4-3 CASSQDPSGSGANVLTF TGCGCCAGCAGCCAAGATCCCTCAGGCTCTGGGGCCAACGTCCTGACTTTC
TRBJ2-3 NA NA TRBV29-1 CSVGVEDTQYF TGCAGCGTTGGGGTAGAGGATACGCAGTATTTT
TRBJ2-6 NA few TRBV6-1 CASSAGDLGSNVLTF TGTGCCAGCAGTGCCGGAGATCTGGGGTCCAACGTCCTGACTTTC
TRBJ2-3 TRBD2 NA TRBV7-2 CASSLSGEGVGTQYF TGTGCCAGCAGCCTCAGCGGGGAAGGCGTCGGTACGCAGTATTTT
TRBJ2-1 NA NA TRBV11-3 CASSLDRGFAYYNEQFF TGTGCCAGCAGCTTAGATCGCGGCTTCGCGTATTACAATGAGCAGTTCTTC
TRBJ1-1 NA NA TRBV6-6 CASSTGKLNTEAFF TGTGCCAGCAGTACAGGGAAACTGAACACTGAAGCTTTCTTT
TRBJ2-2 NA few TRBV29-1 CSGGTANTGELFF TGCAGCGGGGGGACGGCGAACACCGGGGAGCTGTTTTTT